A single sample is the source of the 22 T cell receptor beta chains below, sequenced in a study of spatial heterogeneity in lung cancer. Time point indicated: sample taken at primary tumor resection. Whole RNA obtained from tumor, nontumor lung or frozen PBMC underwent sequencing without sorting. MiXCR was run by TCRdb on the 5' RACE reads, yielding one entry per CDR3 protein. Here the sample spans about 45,000 distinct CDR3 sequences, 12% being singletons. Source: PBMCs, taken at surgery. The origin of the receptors is a female donor with early-stage non-small cell lung cancer.

The V call is TRBV12-3 or TRBV12-4, the J call TRBJ1-4; 8 bases fit TRBD1. The CDR3 contains 15 residues. The J segment lost 3 bases and the V segment lost 2 bases, leaving 2 bases of the junction unmatched. The CDR3 protein is CASSLRQGPNEKLFF. As DNA, the CDR3 is TGTGCCAGCAGTTTACGACAGGGGCCTAATGAAAAACTGTTTTTT.

The chain couples TRBV5-4 to TRBJ2-5; TRBD1 matches at 8 bases. Per germline, CDR1 SGHNT and CDR2 YYREEE (reference sequence). The CDR3 sequence is 14 residues long. Trimming cost V 4 bases and J 5 bases; bases outside gene matches: 7. CDR3 loop: CASSPETGEETQYF. The CDR3 DNA follows: TGTGCCAGCAGCCCCGAGACAGGGGAGGAGACCCAGTACTTC.

The V and J genes are TRBV20-1 and TRBJ2-3, with 9 bases that match TRBD2. Trimming at V came to 6 bases and at J to 2 bases, leaving 3 bases not matched to a gene. The germline V gene has CDR1 DFQATT and CDR2 SNEGSKA (reference sequence). The CDR3 consists of 13 residues. DNA for the CDR3: TGCAGTGCAAGACTAGCGGACACAGATACGCAGTATTTT. This sequence encodes CSARLADTDTQYF.

This sequence joins TRBV5-1 and TRBJ1-4; no reliable D call. This CDR3 region has 14 residues. Germline V lookup: CDR1 SGHRS, CDR2 YFSETQ. The ends were cut back, 5 bases at V and 5 bases at J, with 13 bases in the middle. The CDR3 protein is CASSSGPLNEKLFF. DNA of the CDR3: TGCGCCAGCAGTTCCGGACCCTTGAATGAAAAACTGTTTTTT.

This clonotype has a count of ten or more. This rearrangement joins TRBV5-1 to TRBJ1-2; 7 nucleotides agree with TRBD1. There are 17 residues in the CDR3. V gave up 4 bases and J gave up 6 bases; unmatched junction bases: 18. CDR1 is SGHRS and CDR2 is YFSETQ in the germline V gene. This CDR3 is CASSPYSQPDRQNGYTF. CDR3 in DNA: TGCGCCAGCAGCCCCTATTCCCAGCCGGACAGGCAGAATGGCTACACCTTC.

This clonotype was seen only a few times. The chain employs TRBV4-1 and TRBJ2-3, with D possibly being TRBD1 (6 bases). CDR3 length: 15 residues. V dropped 0 bases and J dropped 2 bases, with 9 bases sitting between them. Germline-derived CDR1 and CDR2 are MGHRA and YSYEKL. CDR3 region: CASSQDEGVTDTQYF. Here the CDR3 DNA reads TGCGCCAGCAGCCAAGATGAGGGGGTCACAGATACGCAGTATTTT.

This clonotype was counted between two and nine times. The chain recombines TRBV28 with TRBJ1-1; no definite D call. The CDR3 totals 12 residues. The V gene lost 5 bases and the J gene lost 4 bases, with 8 bases spanning the gap. Germline V gene sequence: CDR1 MDHEN, CDR2 SYDVKM. Written as DNA, the CDR3 is TGTGCCAGCAGTCCGTGGGGCACTGAAGCTTTCTTT. Its translation is CASSPWGTEAFF.

V is TRBV7-9 and J is TRBJ2-1, with a weak D call TRBD1 (6 bases). The CDR3 runs 11 residues. Trimming removed 5 bases at V and 9 bases at J, with 8 bases between. In germline, CDR1 is SEHNR, CDR2 FQNEAQ (reference sequence). The CDR3 loop is CASSLQGEQFF. As DNA, the CDR3 is TGTGCCAGCAGCCTACAGGGTGAGCAGTTCTTC.

This clonotype has ten or more counts. The chain joins TRBV6-2 or TRBV6-3 to TRBJ2-3; D is perhaps TRBD1 (5 bases). The V end was cut by 2 bases, the J end by 8 bases, with 20 bases between. The germline gives CDR1 MNHEY, CDR2 SVGEGT. CDR3 length: 16 residues. CDR3 amino acids: CASSYRRGSPGGTQYF. The CDR3 DNA reads TGTGCCAGCAGTTACCGTAGGGGTTCCCCCGGCGGTACGCAGTATTTT.

The J gene is TRBJ2-7, the V gene TRBV4-2; 10 bases agree with TRBD2. This CDR3 has 15 amino acids. The germline CDR1 and CDR2 sequences are LGHNA and YNFKEQ. Losses at the gene ends were 3 bases for V and 2 bases for J; bases not matched to a gene: 4. The DNA for the CDR3 is TGTGCCAGCAGCCAGAGGACTAGCGGAACCTACGAGCAGTACTTC. Its protein is CASSQRTSGTYEQYF.

This clonotype showed up many times. The V gene is TRBV6-5, the J gene TRBJ1-1, with D possibly being TRBD1 (5 bases). Trimming left V 11 bases short and J 3 bases short, with 19 bases between. The length of the CDR3 is 14 residues. Germline lookup yields CDR1 MNHEY and CDR2 SVGAGI. The CDR3 sequence is CASRRGFGDTEAFF. CDR3 DNA sequence: TGTGCCTCCCGGCGGGGCTTTGGGGACACTGAAGCTTTCTTT.

This clonotype was counted ten times or more. The chain has TRBV15 and TRBJ1-2; maybe TRBD1 (6 bases). V was cut by 0 bases and J by 2 bases, with 16 bases left in between. The CDR3 has 17 amino acids. Germline V gene lookup returns CDR1 LNHNV and CDR2 YYDKDF (reference sequence). The CDR3 protein is CATSRDRGGEANYGYTF. CDR3 DNA sequence: TGTGCCACCAGCAGAGACAGGGGCGGGGAGGCCAACTATGGCTACACCTTC.

The sample holds a few counts of this clonotype. The chain is built from TRBV2 and TRBJ2-5, with TRBD1 identical over 9 bases. Germline CDR1 is SNHLY and CDR2 is FYNNEI. This CDR3 is built from 15 residues. Unmatched junction bases numbered 8, after V lost 5 bases and J lost 4 bases. The CDR3 region is CASSSDRGLRETQYF. The DNA for the CDR3 is TGTGCCAGCAGTTCGGACAGGGGACTTAGAGAGACCCAGTACTTC.

This clonotype was recorded many times. This rearrangement joins TRBV12-3 or TRBV12-4 to TRBJ1-5, with D possibly being TRBD1 (6 bases). V was cut by 6 bases and J by 6 bases, with 12 bases left in between. The CDR3 sequence is 13 residues long. The CDR3 DNA is TGTGCCAGCAGCTTGACAGGTGCTCAGCCCCAGCATTTT. This sequence encodes CASSLTGAQPQHF.

This clonotype has more than one count but fewer than ten. J is TRBJ1-6 and V is TRBV6-1, with a tentative D call TRBD1 (5 bases). Trimming took 2 bases from V and 11 from J, leaving 19 bases between them. The CDR3 consists of 16 residues. The germline V gene has CDR1 MNHNS and CDR2 SASEGT. CDR3 nucleotides: TGTGCCAGCAGTGAAAGGGGAGCCGGGACTTGGGCACCCCTCCACTTT. Protein product: CASSERGAGTWAPLHF.

There are a few counts of this clonotype. The chain couples TRBV27 to TRBJ1-4; the D is unclear. The CDR3 is made up of 14 amino acids. The V end was cut by 5 bases, the J end by 6 bases, with 13 bases between. Per the germline V gene, CDR1 is MNHEY and CDR2 is SMNVEV (reference sequence). The CDR3 bases are TGTGCCAGCAGTCGAAGGGTTGACGATGAAAAACTGTTTTTT. This gives the protein CASSRRVDDEKLFF. Together with reference TRBV27 and TRBJ1-4, the CDR3 gives the full variable domain: EAQVTQNPRYLITVTGKKLTVTCSQNMNHEYMSWYRQDPGLGLRQIYYSMNVEVTDKGDVPEGYKVSRKEKRNFPLILESPSPNQTSLYFCASSRRVDDEKLFFGSGTQLSVL.

This clonotype appeared many times. The CDR3 loop reads CASSYPGLAGGGNEQFF. Written as DNA, the CDR3 is TGTGCCAGCAGCTACCCGGGACTAGCGGGGGGCGGCAATGAGCAGTTCTTC. This chain connects TRBV5-6 to TRBJ2-1, with 15 bases identical to TRBD2. Germline V gives CDR1 SGHDT, CDR2 YYEEEE. The V and J ends lost 3 bases and 6 bases, in that order; junction bases with no gene match: 7. This CDR3 is built from 17 residues.

The CDR3 region is CASSSGGGTDTQYF. For the CDR3, the DNA is TGTGCCAGCAGTTCAGGTGGGGGAACAGATACGCAGTATTTT. The chain links TRBV12-3 or TRBV12-4 to TRBJ2-3; D may correspond to TRBD1 or TRBD2 (5 bases each). V lost 4 bases and J 3 bases, leaving 11 bases between the germline ends. The CDR3 runs to 14 residues.

This clonotype was detected many times. The rearrangement uses TRBV27 and TRBJ2-2; 10 positions match TRBD1. The CDR3 length is 16 residues. V lost 10 bases and J lost 2; bases outside the gene matches: 10. Germline CDR1 and CDR2: MNHEY and SMNVEV (reference sequence). CDR3 protein: CATRTGGRANTGELFF. The CDR3 coding sequence is TGTGCCACCCGGACAGGGGGACGGGCAAACACCGGGGAGCTGTTTTTT.

This clonotype occurred once. V gene TRBV3-1 combines with J gene TRBJ2-3; 8 bases map to TRBD2. J lost 2 bases, V lost 4 bases, and 5 bases had no gene match. This CDR3 is 15 amino acids long. From germline, CDR1 is LGHDT and CDR2 YNNKEL (reference sequence). The CDR3 nucleotides are TGTGCCAGCAGCCCGATAGCGGGGTTCACAGATACGCAGTATTTT. Its protein product is CASSPIAGFTDTQYF.

This clonotype was picked up many times. The V call is TRBV7-9, the J call TRBJ2-7; 8 bases are shared with TRBD1. The CDR3 contains 14 residues. The V gene's germline CDR1 is SEHNR and CDR2 FQNEAQ (reference sequence). The trim removed 5 bases at V and 5 bases at J, leaving 8 bases unmatched. The chain's CDR3 is CASSSLQGANEQYF. DNA of the CDR3: TGTGCCAGCAGCAGCCTCCAGGGGGCAAACGAGCAGTACTTC.

This clonotype has just a few counts. The chain carries TRBV27 and TRBJ2-7; perhaps TRBD1 as D (6 bases). This CDR3 has 15 amino acids. Germline V gene lookup returns CDR1 MNHEY and CDR2 SMNVEV (reference sequence). Deletions cut 2 bases from V and 3 bases from J, with 14 bases between. The CDR3 here is CASSLSAGTHYEQYF. For the CDR3, the DNA is TGTGCCAGCAGTTTAAGTGCCGGGACACACTACGAGCAGTACTTC.